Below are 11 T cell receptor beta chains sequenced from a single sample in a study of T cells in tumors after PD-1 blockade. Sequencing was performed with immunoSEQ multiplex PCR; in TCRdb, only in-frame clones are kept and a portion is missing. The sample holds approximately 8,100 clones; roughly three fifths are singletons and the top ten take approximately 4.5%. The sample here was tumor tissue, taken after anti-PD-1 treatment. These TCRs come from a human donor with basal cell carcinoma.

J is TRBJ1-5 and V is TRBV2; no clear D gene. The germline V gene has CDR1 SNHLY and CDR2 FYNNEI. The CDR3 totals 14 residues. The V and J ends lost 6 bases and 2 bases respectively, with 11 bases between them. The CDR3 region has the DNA TGTGCCAGCAGCGTCGGACGGGGCAATCAGCCCCAGCATTTT. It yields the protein CASSVGRGNQPQHF.

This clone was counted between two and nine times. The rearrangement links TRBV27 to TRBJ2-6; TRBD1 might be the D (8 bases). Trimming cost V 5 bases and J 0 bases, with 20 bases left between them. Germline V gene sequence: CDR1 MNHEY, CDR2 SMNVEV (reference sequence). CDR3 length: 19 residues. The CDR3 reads CASSPSAGQVGSGANVLTF. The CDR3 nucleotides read TGTGCCAGCAGTCCATCAGCGGGACAGGTTGGCTCTGGGGCCAACGTCCTGACTTTC.

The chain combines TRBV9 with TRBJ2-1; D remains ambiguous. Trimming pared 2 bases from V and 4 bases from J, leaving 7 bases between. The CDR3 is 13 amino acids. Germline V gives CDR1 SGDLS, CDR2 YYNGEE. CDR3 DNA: TGTGCCAGCAGCGTTGACGGTTACAATGAGCAGTTCTTC. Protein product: CASSVDGYNEQFF.

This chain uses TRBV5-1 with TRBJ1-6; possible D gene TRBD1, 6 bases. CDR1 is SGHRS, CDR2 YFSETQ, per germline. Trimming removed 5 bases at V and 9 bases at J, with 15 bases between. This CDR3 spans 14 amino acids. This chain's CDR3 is CASRRGEKGSPLHF. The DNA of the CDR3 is TGCGCCAGCAGGAGGGGGGAAAAGGGTTCACCCCTCCACTTT.

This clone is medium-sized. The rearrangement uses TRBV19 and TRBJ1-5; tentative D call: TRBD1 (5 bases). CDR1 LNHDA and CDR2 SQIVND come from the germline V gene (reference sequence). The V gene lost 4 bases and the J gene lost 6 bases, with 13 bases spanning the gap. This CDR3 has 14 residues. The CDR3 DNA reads TGTGCCAGTAGTACCCGGGACCGATTTCAGCCCCAGCATTTT. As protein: CASSTRDRFQPQHF. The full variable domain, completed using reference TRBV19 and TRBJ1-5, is DGGITQSPKYLFRKEGQNVTLSCEQNLNHDAMYWYRQDPGQGLRLIYYSQIVNDFQKGDIAEGYSVSREKKESFPLTVTSAQKNPTAFYLCASSTRDRFQPQHFGDGTRLSIL.

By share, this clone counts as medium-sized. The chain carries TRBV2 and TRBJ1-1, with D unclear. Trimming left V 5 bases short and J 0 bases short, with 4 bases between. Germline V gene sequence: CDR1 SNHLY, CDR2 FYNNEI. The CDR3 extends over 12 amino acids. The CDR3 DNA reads TGTGCCAGCAGTCCGATGAACACTGAAGCTTTCTTT. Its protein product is CASSPMNTEAFF. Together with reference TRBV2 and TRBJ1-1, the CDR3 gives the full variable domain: EPEVTQTPSHQVTQMGQEVILRCVPISNHLYFYWYRQILGQKVEFLVSFYNNEISEKSEIFDDQFSVERPDGSNFTLKIRSTKLEDSAMYFCASSPMNTEAFFGQGTRLTVV.

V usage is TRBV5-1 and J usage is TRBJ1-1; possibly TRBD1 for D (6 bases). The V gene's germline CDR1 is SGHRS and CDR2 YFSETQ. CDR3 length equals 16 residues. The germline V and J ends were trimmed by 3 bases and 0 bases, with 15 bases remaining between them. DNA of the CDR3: TGCGCCAGCAGCTCGGACAGCCGGAATCTGAACACTGAAGCTTTCTTT. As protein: CASSSDSRNLNTEAFF.

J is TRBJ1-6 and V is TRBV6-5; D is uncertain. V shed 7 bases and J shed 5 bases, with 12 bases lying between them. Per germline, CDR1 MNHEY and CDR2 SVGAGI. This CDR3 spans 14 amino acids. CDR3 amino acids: CASNPSGDNSPLHF. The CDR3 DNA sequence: TGTGCCAGCAACCCGAGCGGGGATAATTCACCCCTCCACTTT.

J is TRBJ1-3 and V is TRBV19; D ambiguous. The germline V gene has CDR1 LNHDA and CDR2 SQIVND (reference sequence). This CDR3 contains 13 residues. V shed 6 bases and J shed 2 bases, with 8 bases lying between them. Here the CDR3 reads CASRSGTGNTIYF. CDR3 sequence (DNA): TGTGCCAGTAGATCCGGGACTGGAAACACCATATATTTT.

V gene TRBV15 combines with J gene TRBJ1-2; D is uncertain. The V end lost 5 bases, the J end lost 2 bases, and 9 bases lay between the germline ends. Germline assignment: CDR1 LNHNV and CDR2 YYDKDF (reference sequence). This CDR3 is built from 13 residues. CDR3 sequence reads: CATSGGKNYGYTF. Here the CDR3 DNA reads TGTGCCACCAGCGGCGGGAAAAACTATGGCTACACCTTC. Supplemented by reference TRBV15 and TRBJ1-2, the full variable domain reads DAMVIQNPRYQVTQFGKPVTLSCSQTLNHNVMYWYQQKSSQAPKLLFHYYDKDFNNEADTPDNFQSRRPNTSFCFLDIRSPGLGDTAMYLCATSGGKNYGYTFGSGTRLTVV.

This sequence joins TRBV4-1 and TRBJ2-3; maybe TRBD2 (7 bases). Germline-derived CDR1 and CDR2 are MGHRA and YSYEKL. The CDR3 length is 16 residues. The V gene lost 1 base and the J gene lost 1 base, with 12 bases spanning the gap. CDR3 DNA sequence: TGCGCCAGCAGCCAAGCCGGGGGGCGGGGCACAGATACGCAGTATTTT. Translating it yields CASSQAGGRGTDTQYF.